These 18 T cell receptor beta chains were all obtained from the same sample, sequenced in a study of blood T cells in healthy people across ages. Through a sample-barcoded 5' primer and a J-beta primer mix, a second PCR was run for about 6 to 12 cycles. Via MiXCR, TCRdb re-called the 5' RACE reads, giving one row per CDR3 protein. The data hold 1,800,000 or so distinct CDR3 sequences, with roughly two fifths observed a single time. The specimen sequenced was blood. These receptors were obtained from a human donor in good health.

V usage is TRBV3-1 and J usage is TRBJ1-5; D gene ambiguous. Trimming removed 0 bases from V and 4 bases from J, with 10 bases in between. CDR1 LGHDT and CDR2 YNNKEL come from the germline V gene (reference sequence). The CDR3 has 15 amino acids. The CDR3 DNA is TGTGCCAGCAGCCAAGATGGGCTGGGGAATCAGCCCCAGCATTTT. The encoded protein is CASSQDGLGNQPQHF.

This clonotype was found a few times. As DNA, the CDR3 is TGTGCCAGCAGTTTCATCGGGGTTCCCTACGAGCAGTACTTC. Translating gives CASSFIGVPYEQYF. The chain joins TRBV12-3 or TRBV12-4 to TRBJ2-7; D possibly corresponds to TRBD2 (5 bases). Trimming shortened V by 3 bases and J by 2 bases, and 11 bases separated the two germline ends. This CDR3 spans 14 amino acids.

The genes are TRBV21-1 and TRBJ2-1. TRBV21-1 is annotated as a pseudogene. CDR3 length equals 12 residues. DNA for the CDR3: TGTGCCAGCAGCAAAGAGCGCAGCCATCTGTTCTTC. The encoded protein is CASSKERSHLFF.

The V call is TRBV5-1, the J call TRBJ2-3, with 9 positions matching TRBD1. The trim removed 4 bases at V and 3 bases at J, leaving 9 bases unmatched. Per germline, CDR1 SGHRS and CDR2 YFSETQ. This CDR3 has 16 residues. CDR3 residues: CASSGPGQGVTDTQYF. The CDR3 DNA reads TGCGCCAGCAGCGGCCCGGGACAGGGAGTAACAGATACGCAGTATTTT.

This clonotype has just a few counts. The chain joins TRBV6-1 to TRBJ2-3; 10 bases map to TRBD2. Germline-derived CDR1 and CDR2 are MNHNS and SASEGT. The J segment lost 6 bases and the V segment lost 2 bases, leaving 8 bases of the junction unmatched. CDR3 length equals 16 residues. CDR3 DNA sequence: TGTGCCAGCAGTGAATCGGTAGCGGGGGGAGGGGATACGCAGTATTTT. It yields the protein CASSESVAGGGDTQYF.

The chain combines TRBV6-1 with TRBJ2-5, with a tentative D call TRBD1 (6 bases). The CDR3 is 15 residues long. Germline CDR1 is MNHNS and CDR2 is SASEGT. The V and J ends lost 2 bases and 1 base respectively, with 11 bases between them. CDR3 DNA sequence: TGTGCCAGCAGTGAAACTTGGGACACCCAAGAGACCCAGTACTTC. Translated, it gives CASSETWDTQETQYF.

The genes are TRBV7-2 and TRBJ2-7, with D tentatively TRBD2 (5 bases). The CDR3 sequence is 11 residues long. With 2 bases removed from V and 9 bases from J, the gap between germline ends came to 8 bases. Germline V gives CDR1 SGHTA, CDR2 FQGNSA. The CDR3 DNA is TGTGCCAGCAGCTTATTCGGACTGCAGTACTTC. Residues: CASSLFGLQYF. Filled out from reference TRBV7-2 and TRBJ2-7, the complete variable domain reads GAGVSQSPSNKVTEKGKDVELRCDPISGHTALYWYRQSLGQGLEFLIYFQGNSAPDKSGLPSDRFSAERTGGSVSTLTIQRTQQEDSAVYLCASSLFGLQYFGPGTRLTVT.

This chain joins TRBV18 and TRBJ1-3; no clear D. V gave up 7 bases and J gave up 9 bases, with 19 bases separating them. CDR1 is KGHSH, CDR2 LQKENI, per germline. CDR3 length: 14 amino acids. The CDR3 spells CASFTPDEGGTIYF. CDR3 DNA sequence: TGTGCCAGCTTCACACCAGACGAGGGAGGCACCATATATTTT.

There are a few counts of this clonotype. The rearrangement links TRBV7-2 to TRBJ2-5; the D gene is possibly TRBD2 (6 bases). This CDR3 is 16 amino acids long. CDR1 and CDR2 from the germline V gene are SGHTA and FQGNSA. V dropped 3 bases and J dropped 4 bases, with 18 bases sitting between them. Here the CDR3 reads CASSFYGVGGRETQYF. The CDR3 bases are TGTGCCAGCAGCTTTTACGGGGTGGGGGGTAGAGAGACCCAGTACTTC.

The rearrangement links TRBV6-1 to TRBJ1-1; D may be TRBD1 (5 bases). The length of the CDR3 is 14 residues. CDR1 and CDR2 (germline): MNHNS, SASEGT. The V gene lost 3 bases and the J gene lost 2 bases, with 10 bases spanning the gap. The CDR3 loop reads CASSDRQINTEAFF. In nucleotides, the CDR3 is TGTGCCAGCAGTGACCGACAGATTAACACTGAAGCTTTCTTT.

The chain joins TRBV5-1 to TRBJ2-4, with a tentative D call TRBD1 (5 bases). Matching the DNA end better, TRBJ2-7 makes the J call doubtful. The CDR3 loop spans 16 amino acids. The germline V gene encodes CDR1 SGHRS and CDR2 YFSETQ. CDR3 coding DNA: TGCGCCAGCAGCTTGGAGGGGCGAGTAGGATACTACGAGCAGTACTTC. The encoded protein is CASSLEGRVGYYEQYF.

This clonotype showed up just a few times. The chain employs TRBV9 and TRBJ1-1, with unresolved D. Germline-derived CDR1 and CDR2 are SGDLS and YYNGEE. The CDR3 length is 13 residues. V lost 4 bases and J lost 4, with 11 bases in between. CDR3 protein: CASSSAWGTEAFF. The CDR3 bases are TGTGCCAGCAGCTCCGCCTGGGGCACTGAAGCTTTCTTT. Using reference TRBV9 and TRBJ1-1 for the parts outside the CDR3, the full variable domain is DSGVTQTPKHLITATGQRVTLRCSPRSGDLSVYWYQQSLDQGLQFLIQYYNGEERAKGNILERFSAQQFPDLHSELNLSSLELGDSALYFCASSSAWGTEAFFGQGTRLTVV.

The V and J genes are TRBV9 and TRBJ2-6, with no clear D. The CDR3 is 14 amino acids. Germline values: CDR1 SGDLS, CDR2 YYNGEE. Trimming took 7 bases from V and 2 from J, leaving 10 bases between them. CDR3 protein: CASSRIPGANVLTF. The CDR3 DNA reads as TGTGCCAGCTCTCGTATTCCTGGGGCCAACGTCCTGACTTTC.

This clonotype was seen only a few times. The rearrangement joins TRBV5-1 to TRBJ1-2; 7 bases map to TRBD1. Germline V gene sequence: CDR1 SGHRS, CDR2 YFSETQ. J gave up 4 bases and V 2 bases, and 8 bases lay outside the gene matches. The CDR3 sequence is 15 residues long. The CDR3 loop reads CASSLQGLSRYGYTF. The CDR3 nucleotides are TGCGCCAGCAGCTTACAGGGGCTATCACGCTATGGCTACACCTTC. Together with reference TRBV5-1 and TRBJ1-2, the CDR3 gives the full variable domain: KAGVTQTPRYLIKTRGQQVTLSCSPISGHRSVSWYQQTPGQGLQFLFEYFSETQRNKGNFPGRFSGRQFSNSRSEMNVSTLELGDSALYLCASSLQGLSRYGYTFGSGTRLTVV.

The gene calls are TRBV4-1 and TRBJ1-5; D uncertain. The CDR3 loop spans 17 amino acids. Per the germline V gene, CDR1 is MGHRA and CDR2 is YSYEKL. V was clipped by 0 bases and J by 1 base, with 13 bases between them. DNA of the CDR3: TGCGCCAGCAGCCAAGATGGTGGAGGGTCCAGCAATCAGCCCCAGCATTTT. Translated: CASSQDGGGSSNQPQHF.

This clonotype was seen a handful of times. The chain links TRBV10-3 to TRBJ2-5, with D perhaps TRBD2 (5 bases). Gene TRBJ2-7 matches the end of the DNA better, so the J call may be wrong. CDR1 ENHRY and CDR2 SYGVKD come from the germline V gene. The CDR3 has 13 amino acids. This CDR3 is CAISVAGTYEQYF. The CDR3 coding sequence is TGTGCCATCAGTGTGGCCGGGACCTACGAGCAGTACTTC.

The chain is built from TRBV20-1 and TRBJ2-7; D gene uncertain. The CDR3 loop spans 16 amino acids. The ends were cut back, 0 bases at V and 1 base at J, with 16 bases in the middle. Germline-derived CDR1 and CDR2 are DFQATT and SNEGSKA (reference sequence). CDR3 sequence (DNA): TGCAGTGCTAGAGATCTAGGCTACCCGGGTTCCTACGAGCAGTACTTC. It codes for CSARDLGYPGSYEQYF.

In its sample, this clonotype was seen once. The V and J genes are TRBV20-1 and TRBJ1-1; D remains unclear. Per the germline V gene, CDR1 is DFQATT and CDR2 is SNEGSKA (reference sequence). This CDR3 region has 12 residues. Trimming stripped 2 bases from V and 5 bases from J, with 9 bases between. CDR3 DNA: TGCAGTGCTAGACCGGCCGAGACTGAAGCTTTCTTT. This gives the protein CSARPAETEAFF.